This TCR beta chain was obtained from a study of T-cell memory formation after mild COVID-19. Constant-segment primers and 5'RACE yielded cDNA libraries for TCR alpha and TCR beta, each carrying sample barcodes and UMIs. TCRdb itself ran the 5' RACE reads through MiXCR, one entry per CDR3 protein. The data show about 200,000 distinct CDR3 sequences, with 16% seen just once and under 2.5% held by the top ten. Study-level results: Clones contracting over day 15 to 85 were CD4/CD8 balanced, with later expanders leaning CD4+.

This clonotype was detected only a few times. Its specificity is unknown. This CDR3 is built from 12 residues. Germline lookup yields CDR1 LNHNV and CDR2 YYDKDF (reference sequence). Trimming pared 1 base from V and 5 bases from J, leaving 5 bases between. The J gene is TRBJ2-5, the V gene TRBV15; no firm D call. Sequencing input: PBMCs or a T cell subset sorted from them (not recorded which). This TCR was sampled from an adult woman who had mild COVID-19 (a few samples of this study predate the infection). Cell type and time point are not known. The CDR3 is CATSRGMETQYF. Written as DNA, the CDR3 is TGTGCCACCAGCAGAGGCATGGAGACCCAGTACTTC. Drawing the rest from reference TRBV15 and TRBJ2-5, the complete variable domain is DAMVIQNPRYQVTQFGKPVTLSCSQTLNHNVMYWYQQKSSQAPKLLFHYYDKDFNNEADTPDNFQSRRPNTSFCFLDIRSPGLGDTAMYLCATSRGMETQYFGPGTRLLVL.